This T cell receptor beta chain was documented in a study of T cells in narcolepsy. General study points: Some memory CD4+ repertoires had no autoreactive clone sequences.

Measured with immunoSEQ multiplex PCR; TCRdb has only the in-frame clones, and not every one. Among about 24,000 clones listed, 55% to 65% were seen once. The germline V gene has CDR1 MNHNS and CDR2 SASEGT. The CDR3 extends over 13 amino acids. The V end was cut by 1 base, the J end by 8 bases, with 12 bases between. This clone was counted between two and nine times. Its antigen is still unknown. This receptor was identified in a human donor in good health. This rearrangement joins TRBV6-1 to TRBJ2-7; D may be TRBD1 (5 bases). Sequenced: memory (CD45RA-) CD4+ T cells from blood. CDR3 loop: CASSEVDQGKQYF. CDR3 DNA sequence: TGTGCCAGCAGTGAAGTGGACCAGGGAAAGCAGTACTTC.